Each of the 16 T cell receptor beta chains below was sequenced from the same sample in a study of blood T cell repertoires in COVID-19. Generated by immunoSEQ multiplex PCR, the TCRdb table keeps only in-frame clones and is missing some. The repertoire holds approximately 260,000 clones, 89% seen once, with approximately 2% in the top ten. The sequencing sample was made of peripheral blood. Every receptor here comes from a man aged 50 or older with acute or convalescent COVID-19.

The chain links TRBV6-5 to TRBJ1-5; 8 positions agree with TRBD1. This CDR3 has 14 residues. CDR1 is MNHEY and CDR2 is SVGAGI in the germline V gene. V was pared by 6 bases and J by 7 bases, with 8 bases of the junction left unmatched. The CDR3 reads CASRPQTGVQPQHF. The DNA for the CDR3 is TGTGCCAGCAGACCTCAGACAGGGGTCCAGCCCCAGCATTTT.

This clone was observed a few times. The chain is built from TRBV2 and TRBJ1-5; 7 bases align to TRBD1. CDR1 is SNHLY and CDR2 is FYNNEI in the germline V gene. The CDR3 consists of 15 residues. J was trimmed by 3 bases and V by 4 bases; bases with no gene match: 6. The CDR3 coding sequence is TGTGCCAGCAGTGTGACAGGGATTGACAATCAGCCCCAGCATTTT. This gives the protein CASSVTGIDNQPQHF.

The chain couples TRBV19 to TRBJ2-3; D remains ambiguous. CDR1 LNHDA and CDR2 SQIVND come from the germline V gene (reference sequence). V lost 5 bases and J 0 bases, leaving 12 bases between the germline ends. This CDR3 comprises 15 residues. The CDR3 DNA is TGTGCCAGTAGTCCGCAGATATCTAGCACAGATACGCAGTATTTT. It translates to CASSPQISSTDTQYF.

The chain uses TRBV7-9 and TRBJ1-4; a possible D gene is TRBD1 (5 bases). V shed 5 bases and J shed 8 bases, with 15 bases lying between them. The CDR3 is made up of 14 amino acids. CDR1 is SEHNR and CDR2 is FQNEAQ in the germline V gene (reference sequence). The DNA for the CDR3 is TGTGCCAGCAGCGGCGGGGACGCTGGCGAAAAACTGTTTTTT. This sequence encodes CASSGGDAGEKLFF.

This clone appeared a few times. J is TRBJ2-7 and V is TRBV6-4, with D hard to call. This CDR3 is built from 16 residues. CDR1 MRHNA and CDR2 SNTAGT come from the germline V gene. Trimming cost V 0 bases and J 7 bases, with 19 bases left between them. The CDR3 sequence: CASSDSGGGSPREQYF. Written as DNA, the CDR3 is TGTGCCAGCAGTGACTCTGGCGGCGGATCCCCTAGAGAGCAGTACTTC.

This chain links TRBV14 with TRBJ2-2; D is possibly TRBD2 (6 bases). Looked up from germline, CDR1 is SGHDN and CDR2 is FVKESK. The V gene lost 3 bases and the J gene lost 2 bases, with 10 bases spanning the gap. The CDR3 is 15 residues long. For the CDR3, the DNA is TGTGCCAGCAGCCATTTCGGGAGAAACACCGGGGAGCTGTTTTTT. This translates into CASSHFGRNTGELFF.

CDR3 nucleotides: TGTGCCAGCAGCAGCGATCCAACGGCTTCCTACAATGAGCAGTTCTTC. Translated: CASSSDPTASYNEQFF. The gene calls are TRBV5-6 and TRBJ2-1; D is uncertain. V lost 4 bases and J lost 1, with 15 bases in between. CDR1 and CDR2 from the germline V gene are SGHDT and YYEEEE. This CDR3 spans 16 amino acids.

The V and J genes are TRBV3-1 (or the pseudogene TRBV3-2) and TRBJ2-7, with unresolved D. The CDR3 contains 14 residues. Germline V lookup: CDR1 LGHDT, CDR2 YNNKEL (reference sequence). Trimming stripped 4 bases from V and 6 bases from J, with 16 bases between. The CDR3 loop is CASSPLLHPLEQYF. The DNA for the CDR3 is TGTGCCAGCAGCCCTCTTTTACACCCTCTCGAGCAGTACTTC.

This chain connects TRBV19 to TRBJ1-4; 7 bases agree with TRBD1. The CDR3 is 16 amino acids. Trimming cost V 4 bases and J 3 bases; bases outside gene matches: 8. Germline V CDR1 and CDR2: LNHDA, SQIVND (reference sequence). The CDR3: CASSTRRQGPNEKLFF. The CDR3, as DNA: TGTGCCAGTAGTACGCGACGACAGGGCCCTAATGAAAAACTGTTTTTT.

The chain recombines TRBV7-3 with TRBJ2-2, with D uncertain. CDR1 and CDR2 from the germline V gene are SGHTA and FQGTGA. Trimming cost V 2 bases and J 1 base, with 8 bases left between them. The CDR3 length is 15 residues. The CDR3 DNA reads as TGTGCCAGCAGCTTATCCCCTAAGAACACCGGGGAGCTGTTTTTT. As protein: CASSLSPKNTGELFF.

This chain connects TRBV27 to TRBJ1-5, with TRBD1 as a possible D gene (5 bases). V lost 2 bases and J 5 bases, leaving 10 bases between the germline ends. Germline V CDR1 and CDR2: MNHEY, SMNVEV (reference sequence). This CDR3 has 14 amino acids. CDR3 sequence: CASSLGSGHQPQHF. The CDR3 DNA sequence: TGTGCCAGCAGTTTAGGTTCAGGGCATCAGCCCCAGCATTTT.

The chain is built from TRBV7-2 and TRBJ2-2, with 8 bases identical to TRBD1. The V and J ends lost 6 bases and 2 bases, in that order; junction bases with no gene match: 8. In germline, CDR1 is SGHTA, CDR2 FQGNSA. There are 16 residues in the CDR3. The CDR3 region is CASSPTGQGNTGELFF. The CDR3 DNA follows: TGTGCCAGCAGTCCTACCGGACAGGGCAACACCGGGGAGCTGTTTTTT.

V gene TRBV13 combines with J gene TRBJ1-1, with 8 bases matching TRBD1. This CDR3 is 16 amino acids long. The V gene end was trimmed by 5 bases and the J gene end by 6 bases; junction bases not matched to a gene: 14. The germline CDR1 and CDR2 sequences are PRHDT and FYEKMQ (reference sequence). CDR3 loop: CASSHRPGQGGSEAFF. Written as DNA, the CDR3 is TGTGCCAGCAGCCATAGACCCGGACAGGGTGGATCTGAAGCTTTCTTT.

The chain couples TRBV25-1 to TRBJ1-2, with D hard to call. This CDR3 region has 15 residues. Germline assignment: CDR1 MGHDK and CDR2 SYGVNS. Between the trimmed V and J ends, which lost 1 base and 4 bases, there was a span of 13 bases. The CDR3 coding sequence is TGTGCCAGCAGTGAATTTCGGCCCTCGGGCTATGGCTACACCTTC. It translates to CASSEFRPSGYGYTF.

This chain connects TRBV24-1 to TRBJ1-1; TRBD1 agrees at 8 bases. This CDR3 has 13 residues. Germline assignment: CDR1 KGHDR and CDR2 SFDVKD. V gave up 7 bases and J gave up 1 base; unmatched junction bases: 1. As DNA, the CDR3 is TGTGCCACCAGAGGACAGGGGAACACTGAAGCTTTCTTT. Amino acid sequence: CATRGQGNTEAFF.

J is TRBJ1-1 and V is TRBV5-1; D may be TRBD1 (6 bases). The germline gives CDR1 SGHRS, CDR2 YFSETQ. V was cut by 0 bases and J by 5 bases, with 17 bases left in between. This CDR3 has 16 amino acids. The chain's CDR3 is CASSLANYGRGTEAFF. The DNA of the CDR3 is TGCGCCAGCAGCTTGGCCAACTACGGCAGGGGTACTGAAGCTTTCTTT.